Listed below are T cell receptor beta chains from one sample, sequenced in a study of shared clonotypes between healthy human individuals. Libraries were prepared by immunoSEQ multiplex PCR; TCRdb keeps only in-frame clonotypes and omits some of them. The sample contains about a million clones, around 77% of which appear only once. The sample comprised memory CD4+ T cells from PBMCs. Receptor source: a man aged 18 to 30 in good health. Some clones in this sample may be carry-over from other donors' samples. Both conserved end residues are part of each CDR3. Each record gives: D gene, clone size, V gene, J gene, CDR3 protein, CDR3 DNA. A D gene is named only where the DNA matches it firmly. Clone size is not always given. Where it is, it says once, few, many or a class for expanded clones.

NA	NA	TRBV6-6	TRBJ2-7	CASSYSELWGSYEQYF	TGTGCCAGCAGTTACTCGGAACTTTGGGGTTCCTACGAGCAGTACTTC
NA	NA	TRBV4-2	TRBJ2-4	CASSQDPLAKNIQYF	TGTGCCAGCAGCCAAGACCCCCTAGCCAAAAACATTCAGTACTTC
NA	NA	TRBV28	TRBJ2-5	CASRGVQGPIETQYF	TGTGCCAGCCGCGGCGTACAGGGACCCATAGAGACCCAGTACTTC
TRBD2	NA	TRBV5-1	TRBJ2-3	CASSTGTSGGTDTQYF	TGCGCCAGCAGCACCGGGACTAGCGGGGGCACAGATACGCAGTATTTT
TRBD2	NA	TRBV10-1	TRBJ2-1	CASTRQKGLAGGPSYNEQFF	TGCGCCAGCACTCGACAGAAAGGACTAGCGGGAGGGCCCTCCTACAATGAGCAGTTCTTC
NA	NA	TRBV4-2	TRBJ2-7	CASSQLTGEYGEQYF	TGTGCCAGCAGCCAACTGACAGGCGAATATGGGGAGCAGTACTTC
TRBD2	NA	TRBV11-2	TRBJ2-5	CASSMTSAQETQYF	TGTGCCAGCAGCATGACTAGCGCCCAAGAGACCCAGTACTTC
NA	NA	TRBV27	TRBJ2-1	CASSFSGGNEQFF	TGTGCCAGCAGTTTCTCCGGAGGCAATGAGCAGTTCTTC
NA	many	TRBV29-1	TRBJ1-2	CSGGDGYTF	TGCAGCGGGGGGGATGGCTACACCTTC
NA	NA	TRBV2	TRBJ2-1	CASSEIADGESEQFF	TGTGCCAGCAGTGAGATAGCGGATGGGGAGAGCGAGCAGTTCTTC
NA	many	TRBV5-8	TRBJ2-3	CASSSTDTQYF	TGTGCCAGCAGCAGCACAGATACGCAGTATTTT
NA	NA	TRBV28	TRBJ2-3	CASRRAERVGYTQYF	TGTGCCAGCAGACGAGCGGAGCGGGTAGGATATACGCAGTATTTT
NA	NA	TRBV29-1	TRBJ2-7	CSVGARAYEQYF	TGCAGCGTTGGCGCCAGGGCCTACGAGCAGTACTTC
NA	NA	TRBV7-2	TRBJ2-7	CASSPRWQSSSYEQYF	TGTGCCAGCAGCCCCCGTTGGCAGTCGAGCTCCTACGAGCAGTACTTC
NA	NA	TRBV28	TRBJ2-5	CASSLRGAETQYF	TGTGCCAGCAGTTTACGGGGGGCTGAGACCCAGTACTTC
NA	NA	TRBV7-2	TRBJ2-5	CASSLVGTQETQYF	TGTGCCAGCAGCTTAGTTGGCACCCAAGAGACCCAGTACTTC
TRBD1	NA	TRBV9	TRBJ1-3	CASSPQGGGRVTGNTIYF	TGTGCCAGCAGCCCCCAGGGAGGGGGCAGGGTAACTGGAAACACCATATATTTT